One and the same sample provided the 18 T cell receptor beta chains below, sequenced in a study of shared clonotypes between healthy human individuals. Produced via immunoSEQ multiplex PCR; TCRdb's table is partial and in-frame only. The table lists roughly 410,000 clones, just over 95% of them singletons. Sequences were obtained from memory CD8+ T cells sorted from blood. The subset was: CD45RO+ cells pooled with CCR7-negative TemRA cells. These receptors were collected from a man aged 25 to 40 in good health.

About this clone itself: Other nucleotide sequences in the sample specify the same CDR3. J is TRBJ2-7 and V is TRBV18, with D unclear. The CDR3 contains 13 residues. Trimming cost V 0 bases and J 1 base, with 4 bases left between them. From germline, CDR1 is KGHSH and CDR2 LQKENI. CDR3 nucleotides: TGTGCCAGCTCACCACCCGGTTCCTACGAGCAGTACTTC. Amino acids: CASSPPGSYEQYF.

On this clone: The sample contains more than one DNA sequence encoding this CDR3. The chain has TRBV9 and TRBJ2-7; 14 bases line up with TRBD2. There are 14 residues in the CDR3. V trimming: 2 bases; J trimming: 6 bases; junction bases outside the gene matches: 1. CDR1 is SGDLS and CDR2 is YYNGEE in the germline V gene. The CDR3 reads CASSVGTSGSEQYF. CDR3 bases: TGTGCCAGCAGCGTCGGGACTAGCGGGAGCGAGCAGTACTTC.

V is TRBV7-6 and J is TRBJ2-7; 11 bases agree with TRBD2. The CDR3 totals 15 residues. Germline lookup yields CDR1 SGHVS and CDR2 FNYEAQ. V shed 4 bases, J shed 3 bases, and the junction held 5 bases outside the gene matches. The CDR3 DNA is TGTGCCAGCAGCTCGGGGCTAGCGGGGGGCTACGAGCAGTACTTC. It specifies CASSSGLAGGYEQYF.

The chain links TRBV27 to TRBJ2-4, with 7 bases aligning to TRBD1. The V gene end was trimmed by 5 bases and the J gene end by 12 bases; junction bases not matched to a gene: 22. The CDR3 loop spans 17 amino acids. Germline V gives CDR1 MNHEY, CDR2 SMNVEV (reference sequence). CDR3 amino acids: CASSPTGKVGGTKAQYF. The DNA for the CDR3 is TGTGCCAGCAGTCCGACAGGGAAGGTAGGAGGAACAAAGGCTCAGTACTTC.

The V gene is TRBV27, the J gene TRBJ2-7; 9 nucleotides line up with TRBD1. The CDR3 is 15 amino acids. V was clipped by 2 bases and J by 4 bases; unmatched bases: 6. From germline, CDR1 is MNHEY and CDR2 SMNVEV (reference sequence). The CDR3 region is CASSLAGTGTYEQYF. As DNA, the CDR3 is TGTGCCAGCAGTTTAGCCGGGACAGGGACTTACGAGCAGTACTTC.

V and J are TRBV4-2 and TRBJ1-5; tentatively, D is TRBD1 (6 bases). Germline V gene data show CDR1 as LGHNA and CDR2 as YNFKEQ. This CDR3 has 14 residues. V was trimmed by 0 bases and J by 6 bases, leaving 9 bases between them. This CDR3 reads CASSQDEGGQPQHF. For the CDR3, the DNA is TGTGCCAGCAGCCAAGATGAAGGGGGTCAGCCCCAGCATTTT.

This chain joins TRBV5-1 and TRBJ2-7, with D unresolved. Germline V gene data show CDR1 as SGHRS and CDR2 as YFSETQ. The CDR3 totals 13 residues. V lost 0 bases and J lost 2, with 6 bases in between. CDR3 nucleotide sequence: TGCGCCAGCAGCTTGGACCCCCCCTACGAGCAGTACTTC. This gives the protein CASSLDPPYEQYF.

The chain is built from TRBV29-1 and TRBJ2-3; TRBD1 might be the D (5 bases). In germline, CDR1 is SQVTM, CDR2 ANQGSEA. V was clipped by 3 bases and J by 4 bases, with 8 bases between them. CDR3 size: 12 residues. CDR3 nucleotides: TGCAGCGTTGACGAAGGGGCAGATACGCAGTATTTT. This sequence encodes CSVDEGADTQYF.

V and J are TRBV7-2 and TRBJ2-7, with a tentative D call TRBD2 (6 bases). CDR1 is SGHTA and CDR2 is FQGNSA in the germline V gene. V lost 1 base to trimming and J lost 4 bases, with 14 bases between them. This CDR3 spans 15 amino acids. CDR3: CASSLGLSGLYEQYF. In DNA form, the CDR3 reads TGTGCCAGCAGCTTAGGGTTAAGCGGGCTTTACGAGCAGTACTTC.

Comments on this clone: Other DNA sequences in this sample translate to the same CDR3. The chain is built from TRBV18 and TRBJ2-5; D might be TRBD2 (6 bases). Germline CDR1 KGHSH, CDR2 LQKENI. The CDR3 loop spans 13 amino acids. The ends were cut back, 0 bases at V and 4 bases at J, with 6 bases in the middle. The chain's CDR3 is CASSPPGGETQYF. The CDR3 region has the DNA TGTGCCAGCTCACCACCGGGGGGAGAGACCCAGTACTTC.

V usage is TRBV5-8 and J usage is TRBJ2-4; D uncertain. V was cut by 0 bases and J by 2 bases, with 0 bases left in between. Germline V gene data show CDR1 as SGHTS and CDR2 as YDEGEE. The CDR3 has 12 residues. The CDR3: CASSLAKNIQYF. The CDR3 region has the DNA TGTGCCAGCAGCTTGGCCAAAAACATTCAGTACTTC.

J is TRBJ1-1 and V is TRBV6-5, with 12 nucleotides matching TRBD1. Germline lookup yields CDR1 MNHEY and CDR2 SVGAGI. V lost 3 bases, J lost 4 bases, and 3 bases stayed unmatched. The CDR3 is 15 residues long. In nucleotides, the CDR3 is TGTGCCAGCAGTTATGGGACAGGGGGCTTCACTGAAGCTTTCTTT. Amino acids: CASSYGTGGFTEAFF.

The sample holds one count of this clone. The V call is TRBV9, the J call TRBJ2-1, with a possible D match to TRBD2 (6 bases). This CDR3 spans 15 amino acids. The germline V and J ends were trimmed by 0 bases and 6 bases, with 13 bases remaining between them. CDR1 is SGDLS, CDR2 YYNGEE, per germline. DNA for the CDR3: TGTGCCAGCAGCGTAGACGGGACTGGGGCCAATGAGCAGTTCTTC. Encoded protein: CASSVDGTGANEQFF.

A note on this clone: In the same sample, other DNA sequences code for this CDR3. V is TRBV5-1 and J is TRBJ2-1; 13 bases match TRBD2. CDR3 length: 15 amino acids. The V gene's germline CDR1 is SGHRS and CDR2 YFSETQ. Losses at the gene ends were 0 bases for V and 9 bases for J; bases not matched to a gene: 3. The CDR3 region has the DNA TGCGCCAGCAGCTTGGGACTAGCGGGAGGCGGTGAGCAGTTCTTC. It yields the protein CASSLGLAGGGEQFF.

J is TRBJ2-3 and V is TRBV7-9; D is perhaps TRBD2 (6 bases). Trimming shortened V by 5 bases and J by 5 bases, and 14 bases separated the two germline ends. The CDR3 length is 14 residues. The V gene's germline CDR1 is SEHNR and CDR2 FQNEAQ (reference sequence). Here the CDR3 DNA reads TGTGCCAGCAGCAATCTCCTGCGGGGAGATACGCAGTATTTT. Its translation: CASSNLLRGDTQYF.

The CDR3: CASGTSGNTGELFF. CDR3 DNA: TGTGCCAGCGGGACTAGCGGGAACACCGGGGAGCTGTTTTTT. J is TRBJ2-2 and V is TRBV28; TRBD2 aligns across 11 bases. This CDR3 has 14 amino acids. J was trimmed by 1 base and V by 8 bases; bases with no gene match: 0. Germline values: CDR1 MDHEN, CDR2 SYDVKM.

This clone has just one count. The chain uses TRBV30 and TRBJ1-3; D is perhaps TRBD1 (6 bases). Looked up from germline, CDR1 is GTSNPN and CDR2 is SVGIG (reference sequence). The CDR3 runs to 14 residues. V was trimmed by 2 bases and J by 0 bases, leaving 8 bases between them. Written as DNA, the CDR3 is TGTGCCTGGAGTCAGGGGCTCTCTGGAAACACCATATATTTT. It is translated as CAWSQGLSGNTIYF.

The CDR3 reads CAWSIAGFTEAFF. The CDR3 DNA sequence: TGTGCCTGGAGTATAGCGGGGTTTACTGAAGCTTTCTTT. The chain couples TRBV30 to TRBJ1-1; no reliable D call. The CDR3 spans 13 residues. Looked up from germline, CDR1 is GTSNPN and CDR2 is SVGIG (reference sequence). V was pared by 2 bases and J by 5 bases, with 12 bases between. The full variable domain, completed using reference TRBV30 and TRBJ1-1, is SQTIHQWPATLVQPVGSPLSLECTVEGTSNPNLYWYRQAAGRGLQLLFYSVGIGQISSEVPQNLSASRPQDRQFILSSKKLLLSDSGFYLCAWSIAGFTEAFFGQGTRLTVV.